The 8 T cell receptor beta chains in this list originate from one sample, sequenced in a study of Graves' ophthalmopathy and Graves' hyperthyroidism. The sequenced template was RNA, covering the TCR beta CDR3 region. Second-round multiplex PCR came after first-round RT-PCR with HTBI primers. TCRdb called the multiplex PCR reads again in MiXCR, with one record for every CDR3 protein. The profile covers approximately 1.2 million distinct CDR3 sequences, with about 35% appearing a single time and around 10% taken by the ten largest. Sequenced sample: peripheral blood or thyroid tissue (not recorded which). The source of these receptors is an adult man with Graves' hyperthyroidism.

The chain uses TRBV2 and TRBJ1-6; tentatively, D is TRBD1 (5 bases). The CDR3 spans 17 residues. Germline V gene lookup returns CDR1 SNHLY and CDR2 FYNNEI. Trimming removed 4 bases at V and 10 bases at J, with 23 bases between. The CDR3 region has the DNA TGTGCCAGCAGTGTTGGTGTCGGTCGAAGGGGATCGTCACCCCTCCACTTT. Encoded protein: CASSVGVGRRGSSPLHF.

This clonotype was observed many times. The junction departs from germline at one end; a sequencing error may be responsible. The rearrangement uses TRBV7-2 and TRBJ1-5; TRBD1 aligns across 9 bases. Germline assignment: CDR1 SGHTA and CDR2 FQGNSA. CDR3 length equals 15 residues. Written as DNA, the CDR3 is TGTGCCAGCAGCCGGACAGGGGACAGCAGTCAGCCCCAGCATTTT. This gives the protein CASSRTGDSSQPQHF. Drawing the rest from reference TRBV7-2 and TRBJ1-5, the complete variable domain is GAGVSQSPSNKVTEKGKDVELRCDPISGHTALYWYRQSLGQGLEFLIYFQGNSAPDKSGLPSDRFSAERTGGSVSTLTIQRTQQEDSAVYLCASSRTGDSSQPQHFGDGTRLSIL.

The DNA of the CDR3 is TGTGCCTGGAGTGTAGTCGGAGACGAGCAGTACTTC. This codes for CAWSVVGDEQYF. This sequence joins TRBV30 and TRBJ2-7, with D unresolved. V dropped 0 bases and J dropped 5 bases, with 8 bases sitting between them. The CDR3 runs to 12 residues. Germline values: CDR1 GTSNPN, CDR2 SVGIG (reference sequence).

The J gene is TRBJ2-7, the V gene TRBV20-1; 8 nucleotides align to TRBD2. CDR3 length: 15 residues. J gave up 2 bases and V 3 bases, and 9 bases lay outside the gene matches. Germline CDR1 and CDR2: DFQATT and SNEGSKA (reference sequence). For the CDR3, the DNA is TGCAGTGCTAGGATAGTAGCGGGATGGGCCTACGAGCAGTACTTC. Its protein is CSARIVAGWAYEQYF.

A remark on this clonotype: A much larger clone sits a single nucleotide away, making a read error possible. This chain links TRBV7-2 with TRBJ2-7; 8 nucleotides match TRBD2. After removal of 5 bases from V and 6 bases from J, the junction contained 12 bases not matched to a gene. The CDR3 consists of 15 residues. Germline loops: CDR1 SGHTA, CDR2 FQGNSA. Here the CDR3 reads CASSPLVSGTAEQYF. CDR3 nucleotides: TGTGCCAGCAGCCCGCTGGTTAGCGGGACCGCCGAGCAGTACTTC.

This clonotype occurred a few times. This chain joins TRBV10-2 and TRBJ1-6; 7 bases line up with TRBD1. CDR1 and CDR2 from the germline V gene are WSHSY and SAAADI. Trimming removed 6 bases from V and 10 bases from J; junction bases left unmatched: 9. This CDR3 region has 14 residues. CDR3 in amino acids: CASRSGTEISPLHF. In nucleotides, the CDR3 is TGCGCCAGCAGGTCCGGGACAGAAATCTCACCCCTCCACTTT.

The V call is TRBV19, the J call TRBJ1-2; a possible D gene is TRBD1 (5 bases). The CDR3 is 15 residues long. The V gene's germline CDR1 is LNHDA and CDR2 SQIVND (reference sequence). V was clipped by 5 bases and J by 0 bases, with 13 bases between them. The CDR3 loop reads CASSPWGSTNYGYTF. Written as DNA, the CDR3 is TGTGCCAGTAGTCCCTGGGGCAGCACTAACTATGGCTACACCTTC.

This clonotype was counted many times. The junction departs from germline at one end; a sequencing error may be responsible. V and J are TRBV10-3 and TRBJ1-5; 10 bases agree with TRBD1. This CDR3 has 16 residues. From germline, CDR1 is ENHRY and CDR2 SYGVKD. The CDR3 protein is CASSPIGTGGNQPQHF. The CDR3 nucleotides are TGTGCCAGCAGTCCTATCGGGACAGGGGGCAATCAGCCCCAGCATTTT.